This T cell receptor (beta chain) comes out of a study of blood T cell repertoires in COVID-19. Study at large: T cells, B-cell-depleted T cells, or PBMCs supplied cDNA or gDNA.

This clone was counted only a few times. V lost 5 bases and J 0 bases, leaving 15 bases between the germline ends. Germline V gene data show CDR1 as LNHDA and CDR2 as SQIVND (reference sequence). The CDR3 runs 16 residues. In the authors' workflow: The authors estimated nucleated cell counts from reference gene primer amplification. Produced via immunoSEQ multiplex PCR; TCRdb's table is partial and in-frame only. That table gives V, J and clone size, and the DNA gave D and trimming. The sample consists of tens of thousands of clones, around 65% of them appearing once. The rearrangement links TRBV19 to TRBJ2-3; D perhaps matches TRBD2 (6 bases). This TCR was sampled from a woman in her 70s with acute or convalescent COVID-19. Sequenced input: peripheral blood. CDR3 amino acids: CASSRRGGLSTDTQYF. In nucleotides, the CDR3 is TGTGCCAGTAGTCGCCGTGGAGGGTTAAGCACAGATACGCAGTATTTT.